Detailed here is one T cell receptor (beta chain). The CDR3 runs 15 residues. The V gene's germline CDR1 is LGHNA and CDR2 YSLEER. V was trimmed by 4 bases and J by 4 bases, leaving 17 bases between them. The data derive from a study of T cell responses to AZD1222 COVID-19 vaccine. Only in-frame clones appear in the TCRdb table, and some are missing; sequencing was by immunoSEQ multiplex PCR. The repertoire has fewer than 85,000 clones, about 88% of them found once; the top ten carry roughly 3.9%. The receptor comes from an adult in good health. The starting material was peripheral blood, obtained on day 0 of AZD1222 vaccination. This chain joins TRBV4-3 and TRBJ2-7; possibly TRBD1 or TRBD2 for D (6 bases each). The CDR3 DNA follows: TGCGCCAGCAGCCGGACCGGGGGCGCAGGGTACGAGCAGTACTTC. This codes for CASSRTGGAGYEQYF.